This is a list of T cell receptor beta chains from one sample in a study of control samples from healthy donors and cancer patients. The protocol was immunoSEQ multiplex PCR, while the TCRdb copy is restricted to in-frame clones and leaves out a portion. The sample contains 65,000 to 85,000 clones, approximately 89% of which appear only once. Sequenced sample: PBMCs. The receptors originated from a woman aged 45-65 years with head and neck cancer. CDR3s include the opening cysteine and the closing phenylalanine or tryptophan. The order of the fields is V gene, clone size, D gene, J gene, CDR3 protein, CDR3 DNA. The D gene is left open where the match is weak. Rows give clone size only sometimes, using once, few, many, or a class for an expanded clone.

v_gene: TRBV7-2
abundance: .
d_gene: TRBD1
j_gene: TRBJ1-2
CDR3aa: CASSSDRELNYGYTF
CDR3nt: TGTGCCAGCAGCTCGGACAGGGAGCTTAACTATGGCTACACCTTC

v_gene: TRBV9
abundance: .
d_gene: .
j_gene: TRBJ1-1
CDR3aa: CASSVGPGNTEAFF
CDR3nt: TGTGCCAGCAGCGTAGGCCCGGGGAACACTGAAGCTTTCTTT

v_gene: TRBV19
abundance: once
d_gene: .
j_gene: TRBJ2-3
CDR3aa: CASSAWTDPSSTDTQYF
CDR3nt: TGTGCCAGTAGTGCCTGGACAGATCCTTCTAGCACAGATACGCAGTATTTT

v_gene: TRBV5-4
abundance: .
d_gene: .
j_gene: TRBJ1-4
CDR3aa: CASSLGGANEKLFF
CDR3nt: TGTGCCAGCAGCCTAGGTGGGGCTAATGAAAAACTGTTTTTT

v_gene: TRBV4-2
abundance: few
d_gene: .
j_gene: TRBJ1-2
CDR3aa: CASSQEQGRKEGYTF
CDR3nt: TGTGCCAGCAGCCAAGAACAGGGTCGAAAGGAGGGCTACACCTTC

v_gene: TRBV10-1
abundance: few
d_gene: TRBD1
j_gene: TRBJ2-3
CDR3aa: CASSSGTGISTDTQYF
CDR3nt: TGCGCCAGCAGTTCCGGGACAGGGATAAGCACAGATACGCAGTATTTT

v_gene: TRBV3-1/TRBV3-2
abundance: .
d_gene: .
j_gene: TRBJ1-4
CDR3aa: CASSRARATNEKLFF
CDR3nt: TGTGCCAGCAGCCGGGCCCGAGCAACTAATGAAAAACTGTTTTTT

v_gene: TRBV2
abundance: .
d_gene: .
j_gene: TRBJ2-5
CDR3aa: CASSIRDAQYF
CDR3nt: TGTGCCAGCAGTATCCGGGACGCCCAGTACTTC

v_gene: TRBV11-2
abundance: .
d_gene: TRBD2
j_gene: TRBJ2-5
CDR3aa: CASSPQSTSGGARETQYF
CDR3nt: TGTGCCAGCAGCCCCCAGAGTACTAGCGGGGGGGCAAGGGAGACCCAGTACTTC

v_gene: TRBV7-9
abundance: .
d_gene: .
j_gene: TRBJ2-2
CDR3aa: CASSLLRGGELFF
CDR3nt: TGTGCCAGCAGCTTACTCCGGGGCGGGGAGCTGTTTTTT

v_gene: TRBV28
abundance: .
d_gene: .
j_gene: TRBJ1-1
CDR3aa: CASSSVNTEAFF
CDR3nt: TGTGCCAGCAGTTCCGTGAACACTGAAGCTTTCTTT

v_gene: TRBV29-1
abundance: once
d_gene: .
j_gene: TRBJ2-5
CDR3aa: CSVDLGARGETQYF
CDR3nt: TGCAGCGTTGACCTGGGGGCACGAGGGGAGACCCAGTACTTC

v_gene: TRBV6-2/TRBV6-3
abundance: .
d_gene: TRBD2
j_gene: TRBJ2-3
CDR3aa: CASSTLAGGDTQYF
CDR3nt: TGTGCCAGCAGTACACTAGCGGGGGGGGATACGCAGTATTTT

v_gene: TRBV28
abundance: .
d_gene: .
j_gene: TRBJ1-1
CDR3aa: CASSLRLIEAFF
CDR3nt: TGTGCCAGCAGCCTCCGACTTATTGAAGCTTTCTTT

v_gene: TRBV6-2/TRBV6-3
abundance: once
d_gene: TRBD1
j_gene: TRBJ2-4
CDR3aa: CASSSPGGQLKNIQYF
CDR3nt: TGTGCCAGCAGTTCTCCTGGGGGACAGCTTAAAAACATTCAGTACTTC

v_gene: TRBV6-5
abundance: .
d_gene: .
j_gene: TRBJ2-7
CDR3aa: CASGQGSAPTAQYF
CDR3nt: TGTGCCAGCGGCCAGGGTTCCGCCCCTACAGCGCAGTACTTC

v_gene: TRBV4-3
abundance: .
d_gene: .
j_gene: TRBJ2-7
CDR3aa: CASSLDYSSYEQYF
CDR3nt: TGCGCCAGCAGCTTGGACTACAGTTCGTACGAGCAGTACTTC

v_gene: TRBV27
abundance: .
d_gene: .
j_gene: TRBJ1-5
CDR3aa: CASRPERVSNQPQHF
CDR3nt: TGTGCCAGCAGGCCCGAAAGGGTTAGCAATCAGCCCCAGCATTTT

v_gene: TRBV2
abundance: .
d_gene: .
j_gene: TRBJ1-6
CDR3aa: CASSNRADNSPLHF
CDR3nt: TGTGCCAGCAGCAACCGGGCCGATAATTCACCCCTCCACTTT

v_gene: TRBV11-1
abundance: .
d_gene: .
j_gene: TRBJ2-7
CDR3aa: CASSLSTYEQYF
CDR3nt: TGTGCCAGCAGCTTAAGCACCTACGAGCAGTACTTC

v_gene: TRBV9
abundance: .
d_gene: TRBD2
j_gene: TRBJ2-3
CDR3aa: CASSPSGGAFSTDTQYF
CDR3nt: TGTGCCAGCTCACCGAGCGGGGGCGCCTTTAGCACAGATACGCAGTATTTT

v_gene: TRBV9
abundance: .
d_gene: TRBD1
j_gene: TRBJ2-5
CDR3aa: CASSLRQGIETQYF
CDR3nt: TGTGCCAGCAGCTTGAGACAGGGTATAGAGACCCAGTACTTC

v_gene: TRBV15
abundance: .
d_gene: .
j_gene: TRBJ1-2
CDR3aa: CATSRGGDGGGYTF
CDR3nt: TGTGCCACCAGCAGAGGAGGGGACGGCGGGGGCTACACCTTC

v_gene: TRBV6-5
abundance: .
d_gene: .
j_gene: TRBJ1-1
CDR3aa: CASSFGRGTEAFF
CDR3nt: TGTGCCAGCAGTTTCGGACGGGGCACTGAAGCTTTCTTT

v_gene: TRBV9
abundance: .
d_gene: .
j_gene: TRBJ2-3
CDR3aa: CASSVGDGRLTDTQYF
CDR3nt: TGTGCCAGCAGCGTAGGTGACGGCAGGCTCACAGATACGCAGTATTTT

v_gene: TRBV9
abundance: .
d_gene: .
j_gene: TRBJ1-6
CDR3aa: CASSALNSPLHF
CDR3nt: TGTGCCAGCAGCGCCCTTAACTCACCCCTCCACTTT

v_gene: TRBV5-1
abundance: once
d_gene: .
j_gene: TRBJ1-2
CDR3aa: CASSILGNAEVGGYTF
CDR3nt: TGCGCCAGCAGCATCCTTGGGAACGCGGAGGTGGGTGGCTACACCTTC

v_gene: TRBV5-1
abundance: .
d_gene: .
j_gene: TRBJ1-1
CDR3aa: CASSLGMTGVLNTEAFF
CDR3nt: TGCGCCAGCAGCTTGGGAATGACAGGCGTTCTGAACACTGAAGCTTTCTTT

v_gene: TRBV5-4
abundance: .
d_gene: TRBD2
j_gene: TRBJ2-3
CDR3aa: CASSAGLADTDTQYF
CDR3nt: TGTGCCAGCAGCGCGGGACTAGCGGACACAGATACGCAGTATTTT

v_gene: TRBV7-8
abundance: .
d_gene: .
j_gene: TRBJ1-1
CDR3aa: CASSLSAPGDTEAFF
CDR3nt: TGTGCCAGCAGCCTAAGCGCCCCAGGGGACACTGAAGCTTTCTTT

v_gene: TRBV28
abundance: .
d_gene: .
j_gene: TRBJ1-1
CDR3aa: CASSQVKSEAFF
CDR3nt: TGTGCCAGCAGCCAAGTTAAGAGTGAAGCTTTCTTT

v_gene: TRBV9
abundance: .
d_gene: TRBD1
j_gene: TRBJ1-4
CDR3aa: CASSATGTVNEKLFF
CDR3nt: TGTGCCAGCAGCGCGACCGGGACAGTCAATGAAAAACTGTTTTTT

v_gene: TRBV3-1/TRBV3-2
abundance: .
d_gene: TRBD2
j_gene: TRBJ2-3
CDR3aa: CASSVTGGGSTDTQYF
CDR3nt: TGTGCCAGCAGCGTAACTGGCGGGGGGAGCACAGATACGCAGTATTTT

v_gene: TRBV9
abundance: .
d_gene: .
j_gene: TRBJ1-1
CDR3aa: CASSVDGFPGTEAFF
CDR3nt: TGTGCCAGCAGCGTAGATGGATTTCCCGGCACTGAAGCTTTCTTT

v_gene: TRBV6-6
abundance: .
d_gene: .
j_gene: TRBJ1-5
CDR3aa: CATTRGEPQPQHF
CDR3nt: TGTGCCACCACGAGGGGGGAGCCTCAGCCCCAGCATTTT

v_gene: TRBV6-2/TRBV6-3
abundance: .
d_gene: .
j_gene: TRBJ1-6
CDR3aa: CASSFGRRPLHF
CDR3nt: TGTGCCAGCAGTTTCGGACGGAGGCCCCTCCACTTT

v_gene: TRBV7-2
abundance: .
d_gene: .
j_gene: TRBJ1-1
CDR3aa: CASSPRFGGRTEAFF
CDR3nt: TGTGCCAGCAGCCCAAGGTTCGGCGGGAGGACTGAAGCTTTCTTT

v_gene: TRBV7-8
abundance: .
d_gene: .
j_gene: TRBJ1-6
CDR3aa: CASSLEPGARNSPLHF
CDR3nt: TGTGCCAGCAGCTTAGAACCAGGGGCTCGTAATTCACCCCTCCACTTT

v_gene: TRBV9
abundance: few
d_gene: .
j_gene: TRBJ1-6
CDR3aa: CASSAGQDNSPLHF
CDR3nt: TGTGCCAGCAGCGCAGGTCAGGATAATTCACCCCTCCACTTT

v_gene: TRBV2
abundance: medium-sized
d_gene: .
j_gene: TRBJ1-5
CDR3aa: CASSFRPDGTNQPQHF
CDR3nt: TGTGCCAGCAGTTTTCGACCAGACGGTACCAATCAGCCCCAGCATTTT

v_gene: TRBV29-1
abundance: once
d_gene: .
j_gene: TRBJ1-1
CDR3aa: CSVDTGINTEAFF
CDR3nt: TGCAGCGTTGATACAGGGATAAACACTGAAGCTTTCTTT

v_gene: TRBV7-9
abundance: .
d_gene: .
j_gene: TRBJ2-7
CDR3aa: CASSSGLFGTVSSYEQYF
CDR3nt: TGTGCCAGCAGCTCCGGACTTTTCGGGACGGTGAGCTCCTACGAGCAGTACTTC

v_gene: TRBV19
abundance: .
d_gene: .
j_gene: TRBJ2-6
CDR3aa: CASRPGSGANVLTF
CDR3nt: TGTGCCAGTAGACCAGGGTCTGGGGCCAACGTCCTGACTTTC

v_gene: TRBV5-1
abundance: .
d_gene: .
j_gene: TRBJ1-1
CDR3aa: CASSSSRGGVSMNTEAFF
CDR3nt: TGCGCCAGCAGCTCGTCGAGGGGGGGTGTTTCCATGAACACTGAAGCTTTCTTT

v_gene: TRBV12-3/TRBV12-4
abundance: .
d_gene: .
j_gene: TRBJ1-1
CDR3aa: CASSRTPNTEAFF
CDR3nt: TGTGCCAGCAGCCGGACACCGAACACTGAAGCTTTCTTT

v_gene: TRBV30
abundance: .
d_gene: TRBD1
j_gene: TRBJ1-3
CDR3aa: CAWSFNDRGGNTIYF
CDR3nt: TGTGCCTGGAGCTTCAACGACAGGGGTGGAAACACCATATATTTT

v_gene: TRBV3-1/TRBV3-2
abundance: .
d_gene: TRBD2
j_gene: TRBJ2-7
CDR3aa: CASSQDWGGGEQYF
CDR3nt: TGTGCCAGCAGCCAAGATTGGGGGGGTGGCGAGCAGTACTTC

v_gene: TRBV5-1
abundance: .
d_gene: .
j_gene: TRBJ2-3
CDR3aa: CASSLVGAGTDTQYF
CDR3nt: TGCGCCAGCAGCTTGGTGGGGGCCGGCACAGATACGCAGTATTTT

v_gene: TRBV6-5
abundance: .
d_gene: .
j_gene: TRBJ1-1
CDR3aa: CASSIRTRNTEAFF
CDR3nt: TGTGCCAGCAGTATCCGGACAAGGAACACTGAAGCTTTCTTT

v_gene: TRBV19
abundance: .
d_gene: .
j_gene: TRBJ2-3
CDR3aa: CASTPSWADTQYF
CDR3nt: TGTGCCAGTACCCCATCGTGGGCAGATACGCAGTATTTT

v_gene: TRBV2
abundance: .
d_gene: TRBD2
j_gene: TRBJ2-5
CDR3aa: CASKEGGQETQYF
CDR3nt: TGTGCCAGCAAGGAGGGAGGGCAAGAGACCCAGTACTTC

v_gene: TRBV7-9
abundance: few
d_gene: TRBD1
j_gene: TRBJ1-5
CDR3aa: CASSLVRGGISNQPQHF
CDR3nt: TGTGCCAGCAGCTTAGTCCGAGGGGGCATAAGCAATCAGCCCCAGCATTTT

v_gene: TRBV12-3/TRBV12-4
abundance: .
d_gene: .
j_gene: TRBJ1-1
CDR3aa: CASSMDGTGEAFF
CDR3nt: TGTGCCAGCAGCATGGATGGAACAGGTGAAGCTTTCTTT

v_gene: TRBV4-3
abundance: .
d_gene: .
j_gene: TRBJ1-4
CDR3aa: CASSQEGRPNEKLFF
CDR3nt: TGCGCCAGCAGCCAGGAGGGACGGCCTAATGAAAAACTGTTTTTT

v_gene: TRBV6-6
abundance: few
d_gene: .
j_gene: TRBJ1-2
CDR3aa: CASSLKTGNYGYTF
CDR3nt: TGTGCCAGCAGTTTAAAAACAGGGAACTATGGCTACACCTTC